This passage covers 14 T cell receptor beta chains from one sample sequenced in a study of blood T cell repertoires in COVID-19 (TCRdb year 2020). Library prep was done by the immunoSEQ multiplex PCR assay. The clones in this table, taken by TCRdb from immuneACCESS, are in-frame only. Not every clone is retained; where verified, under half of the shortfall comes from an unresolved V gene, and the cause of the rest is unknown. A total of about 130,000 clones appear in this sample, 65% to 90% of them only once. Of the sample, 5% to 7.5% falls within the top ten clones. The sequenced material came from peripheral blood. These TCRs come from an elderly man with active or convalescent COVID-19.

V is TRBV9 and J is TRBJ2-1; D possibly corresponds to TRBD2 (6 bases). Germline V lookup: CDR1 SGDLS, CDR2 YYNGEE. The CDR3 sequence is 14 residues long. V lost 1 base to trimming and J lost 8 bases, with 13 bases between them. CDR3 protein: CASSVKSGWDEQFF. In DNA form, the CDR3 reads TGTGCCAGCAGCGTAAAAAGCGGGTGGGATGAGCAGTTCTTC. Filled out from reference TRBV9 and TRBJ2-1, the complete variable domain reads DSGVTQTPKHLITATGQRVTLRCSPRSGDLSVYWYQQSLDQGLQFLIQYYNGEERAKGNILERFSAQQFPDLHSELNLSSLELGDSALYFCASSVKSGWDEQFFGPGTRLTVL.

The chain couples TRBV5-1 to TRBJ2-3; 9 nucleotides agree with TRBD1. Trimming cost V 1 base and J 6 bases; bases outside gene matches: 9. Germline V lookup: CDR1 SGHRS, CDR2 YFSETQ. CDR3 size: 16 residues. Here the CDR3 reads CASSLKQGALRDTQYF. CDR3 DNA: TGCGCCAGCAGCTTGAAACAGGGGGCGTTAAGGGATACGCAGTATTTT.

Remarks on this clone: Other DNA sequences in this specimen translate into the identical CDR3. This rearrangement joins TRBV5-1 to TRBJ2-3, with D perhaps matching TRBD2 (6 bases). With 0 bases removed from V and 0 bases from J, the gap between germline ends came to 8 bases. The CDR3 loop spans 15 amino acids. Germline V gene sequence: CDR1 SGHRS, CDR2 YFSETQ. The CDR3 protein is CASSLAGGSTDTQYF. The CDR3, as DNA: TGCGCCAGCAGCTTGGCCGGGGGAAGCACAGATACGCAGTATTTT.

This clone was recorded a few times. The chain couples TRBV7-3 to TRBJ2-1; 14 bases fit TRBD2. Trimming took 5 bases from V and 0 from J; bases not matched to a gene: 9. CDR3 length equals 19 residues. Germline CDR1 SGHTA, CDR2 FQGTGA. CDR3 region: CASSLWTSGRPSSYNEQFF. DNA of the CDR3: TGTGCCAGCAGCCTCTGGACTAGCGGGAGGCCGAGCTCCTACAATGAGCAGTTCTTC.

This clone appeared a single time. The CDR3 DNA reads TGTGCCAGCATGGCGGGGGCGACCGGCTATGGCTACACCTTC. Amino acid sequence: CASMAGATGYGYTF. V and J are TRBV6-5 and TRBJ1-2, with D possibly being TRBD1 (6 bases). With 7 bases removed from V and 4 bases from J, the gap between germline ends came to 16 bases. The germline V gene encodes CDR1 MNHEY and CDR2 SVGAGI. This CDR3 has 14 amino acids.

This chain joins TRBV18 and TRBJ1-6, with TRBD1 matching over 7 bases. The V gene end was trimmed by 5 bases and the J gene end by 10 bases; junction bases not matched to a gene: 5. There are 13 residues in the CDR3. Germline-derived CDR1 and CDR2 are KGHSH and LQKENI. The CDR3 here is CASSEGARSPLHF. Here the CDR3 DNA reads TGTGCCAGCTCAGAGGGGGCGCGGTCACCCCTCCACTTT.

The CDR3 region is CASSDRDRGPDQPQHF. DNA of the CDR3: TGTGCCAGCAGTGACCGGGACAGGGGGCCCGATCAGCCCCAGCATTTT. The chain is built from TRBV6-2 or TRBV6-3 and TRBJ1-5, with 12 positions matching TRBD1. This CDR3 is 16 amino acids long. The ends lost 5 bases at V and 5 bases at J; junction bases unmatched: 7. CDR1 is MNHEY and CDR2 is SVGEGT in the germline V gene.

Only a few counts were recorded for this clone. The V and J genes are TRBV27 and TRBJ1-2; TRBD1 is a possible D gene (6 bases). CDR1 and CDR2 (germline): MNHEY, SMNVEV (reference sequence). Trimming left V 2 bases short and J 5 bases short, with 15 bases between. The CDR3 runs 15 residues. The DNA for the CDR3 is TGTGCCAGCAGTTTAGGCAGGGGCCAATTGTATGGCTACACCTTC. This translates into CASSLGRGQLYGYTF.

The rearrangement links TRBV30 to TRBJ1-6, with TRBD1 as a possible D gene (6 bases). CDR1 and CDR2 from the germline V gene are GTSNPN and SVGIG (reference sequence). The CDR3 loop spans 11 amino acids. Between the trimmed V and J ends, which lost 5 bases and 7 bases, there was a span of 6 bases. The CDR3 loop reads CAWQGNSPLHF. In nucleotides, the CDR3 is TGTGCCTGGCAGGGGAATTCACCCCTCCACTTT.

The CDR3 DNA follows: TGTGCCAGCTCACCACAAGCGGGAGACGGCTACGAGCAGTACTTC. This encodes CASSPQAGDGYEQYF. The genes are TRBV18 and TRBJ2-7, with 8 nucleotides matching TRBD2. Germline V CDR1 and CDR2: KGHSH, LQKENI. V gave up 1 base and J gave up 3 bases; unmatched junction bases: 5. This CDR3 has 15 amino acids.

The rearrangement links TRBV10-3 to TRBJ1-4; D uncertain. The CDR3 contains 12 residues. CDR1 is ENHRY and CDR2 is SYGVKD in the germline V gene. The ends were cut back, 0 bases at V and 7 bases at J, with 3 bases in the middle. The CDR3 reads CAISESVEKLFF. For the CDR3, the DNA is TGTGCCATCAGTGAGTCCGTTGAAAAACTGTTTTTT.

The chain combines TRBV7-2 with TRBJ2-5; D is possibly TRBD2 (6 bases). Trimming removed 4 bases at V and 4 bases at J, with 10 bases between. This CDR3 is built from 13 residues. CDR1 and CDR2 (germline): SGHTA, FQGNSA. CDR3 sequence: CASSWDFRETQYF. The CDR3 region has the DNA TGTGCCAGCAGCTGGGACTTCCGAGAGACCCAGTACTTC.

This clone was seen only once. The chain employs TRBV11-2 and TRBJ1-2, with 9 bases aligning to TRBD1. Trimming cost V 3 bases and J 3 bases; bases outside gene matches: 11. The CDR3 contains 17 residues. Per the germline V gene, CDR1 is SGHAT and CDR2 is FQNNGV. The CDR3 sequence is CASSLEPGTGYYYGYTF. CDR3 DNA: TGTGCCAGCAGCTTGGAACCGGGGACAGGGTATTACTATGGCTACACCTTC.

The rearrangement joins TRBV10-3 to TRBJ2-1; 8 bases map to TRBD2. With 2 bases clipped from V and 3 bases from J, the junction kept 6 bases outside the gene matches. The germline CDR1 and CDR2 sequences are ENHRY and SYGVKD. CDR3 size: 16 residues. The CDR3 DNA reads TGTGCCATCAGTGAGCCGGGGGGGTCATTCTACAATGAGCAGTTCTTC. This translates into CAISEPGGSFYNEQFF.